This is a list of T cell receptor beta chains from one sample in a study of response to subunit inactivated influenza vaccine. One entry per CDR3 protein results from TCRdb running MiXCR on the RT-PCR reads. The sample has fewer than 550,000 distinct CDR3 sequences, roughly 25% seen once. Material: CD4+ T cells sorted from PBMCs, obtained about 5 days after vaccination. Receptors were obtained from a man aged 50-60 years who received an inactivated influenza vaccine. CDR3s leave out the opening cysteine and the closing phenylalanine or tryptophan.

J,V,CDR3
TRBJ2-5,TRBV20-1,SARVAPSGGQETQY
TRBJ2-1,TRBV15,ATSRDPGLAGGHNEQF
TRBJ2-7,TRBV7-2,ASSLLAGEQY
TRBJ1-2,TRBV12-3/TRBV12-4,ASSLGQEGYT
TRBJ2-3,TRBV7-2,ASSRDTHTDTQY
TRBJ1-5,TRBV7-2,ASSLAGARNQPQH
TRBJ2-7,TRBV20-1,SPRDNYEQY
TRBJ2-5,TRBV15,ATSRVTSQAPY
TRBJ1-3,TRBV18,ASSPTGPSSGNTIY
TRBJ2-3,TRBV14,ASSQGRARRATQY
TRBJ1-1,TRBV5-1,ASSNRAVTEAF
TRBJ2-7,TRBV20-1,SARDVRSYEQY
TRBJ2-6,TRBV7-2,ASSHKGNSGANVLT
TRBJ2-1,TRBV7-2,ASSRAARVEQF
TRBJ2-1,TRBV6-2/TRBV6-3,ASSIAWSLDVEQF
TRBJ2-1,TRBV7-2,ASSLALAGVNLKKF
TRBJ2-3,TRBV7-2,ASSLGLRVGTDTQY
TRBJ2-3,TRBV29-1,SAGWSGMADTQY
TRBJ1-5,TRBV7-2,ASSLGGGAHQPQH
TRBJ2-7,TRBV20-1,SARDRIRQGDLYEQY
TRBJ1-2,TRBV29-1,SVVEGVLPKGYT
TRBJ2-1,TRBV24-1,ATSVQQGHHNEQF
TRBJ2-3,TRBV7-9,ASSLPGRTDTQY
TRBJ2-5,TRBV7-2,ASQLPSETQY
TRBJ1-6,TRBV30,AWRGQPERYSPLH